This T cell receptor beta chain was obtained from a study of T-cell reconstitution after alpha-beta-depleted transplantation in children. This clonotype was recorded a few times. The TCRbeta library incorporated unique molecular identifiers. A single record per CDR3 protein comes from TCRdb applying MiXCR to the PCR reads. The sample has 200,000 to 250,000 distinct CDR3 sequences, 12% seen once. The specimen was PBMCs from the stem cell graft donor, collected from the stem cell graft. The TCR originated in a human donor who donated a stem cell graft to a child with acute lymphoblastic leukemia.

The CDR3 spells CASSRTSRHYEQYF. In nucleotides, the CDR3 is TGTGCCAGCAGCCGGACTAGCAGACACTACGAGCAGTACTTC. The chain recombines TRBV7-8 with TRBJ2-7; TRBD2 aligns across 8 bases. V was pared by 5 bases and J by 3 bases, with 6 bases of the junction left unmatched. Germline CDR1 reads SGHVS; CDR2 reads FQNEAQ. This CDR3 contains 14 residues. Supplemented by reference TRBV7-8 and TRBJ2-7, the full variable domain reads GAGVSQSPRYKVAKRGQDVALRCDPISGHVSLFWYQQALGQGPEFLTYFQNEAQLDKSGLPSDRFFAERPEGSVSTLKIQRTQQEDSAVYLCASSRTSRHYEQYFGPGTRLTVT.